The source of this T cell receptor (beta chain) is a study of T cells in Graves' hyperthyroidism and ophthalmopathy. This clonotype was counted between two and nine times. Its antigen is unknown. This CDR3 has 15 amino acids. Trimming left V 3 bases short and J 6 bases short, with 14 bases between. The germline gives CDR1 MDHEN, CDR2 SYDVKM. Individuals with ophthalmopathy presented a Clinical Activity Score of at least 3, a NOSPECS grade of at least 4 and a duration under 3 months. Diagnostic assessment was based on clinical symptoms, serum thyroxine and TRAb, thyroid ultrasound and orbital computed tomography. PBMCs were collected from an approximately 9.2 ml volume of fresh peripheral blood. Amplification yielded TCR beta CDR3 regions, with RNA transcripts as the source. Carried out on the TCR CDR3, a first-round RT-PCR used the HTBI primer set. TCRdb called the multiplex PCR reads again in MiXCR, with one record for every CDR3 protein. The sample lists 330,000 or so distinct CDR3 sequences, 15% to 20% occurring once.

Study-wide results and caveats: Onset of ophthalmopathy came a median 6.5 months after the model predicted it.

The material sequenced was blood. The TCR sequence derives from a woman aged 40 to 50 with Graves' ophthalmopathy. The chain links TRBV28 to TRBJ2-2, with D possibly TRBD2 on 5 matching bases. The CDR3 DNA reads TGTGCCAGCAGTTTGGTGGGAGTTGAGGCCGGGGAGCTGTTTTTT. Amino acids: CASSLVGVEAGELFF.